The 3 T cell receptor beta chains in this list originate from one sample, sequenced in a study of vaccination and CD4 T cells after COVID-19. Cultured CD4+ T-cell DNA underwent Oncomine TCR Beta short-read sequencing. TCRdb passed the PCR reads through MiXCR, listing each CDR3 protein once. The table shows about 8,500 distinct CDR3 sequences, with 45% to 50% occurring only once. Treatment described: roughly 10-day PBMC culture with coronavirus spike peptide pools or control peptides (ViraFEST assay). Antigens of these TCRs are unknown. What was sequenced was CD4+ T cells from blood, cultured in vitro. The source is a human donor who had recovered from COVID-19.

The rearrangement uses TRBV12-3 or TRBV12-4 and TRBJ2-5; D gene uncertain. The germline V and J ends were trimmed by 6 bases and 5 bases, with 16 bases remaining between them. There are 14 residues in the CDR3. CDR3 protein: CASSSGRFGETQYF. The DNA of the CDR3 is TGTGCCAGCAGCTCGGGCCGATTCGGGGAGACCCAGTACTTC.

V is TRBV25-1 and J is TRBJ2-4, with D tentatively TRBD1 (5 bases). This CDR3 spans 15 amino acids. Looked up from germline, CDR1 is MGHDK and CDR2 is SYGVNS. The ends were cut back, 3 bases at V and 1 base at J, with 10 bases in the middle. The CDR3 region is CASSDAGRAKNIQYF. CDR3 DNA sequence: TGTGCCAGCAGTGACGCAGGGCGGGCCAAAAACATTCAGTACTTC.

This clonotype came up a few times. The chain couples TRBV5-1 to TRBJ2-5, with D perhaps assigned TRBD1 or TRBD2 (6 bases each). CDR3 length: 17 residues. The germline V gene encodes CDR1 SGHRS and CDR2 YFSETQ. With 0 bases removed from V and 4 bases from J, the gap between germline ends came to 19 bases. The CDR3 is CASSLEGLGGSRETQYF. CDR3 bases: TGCGCCAGCAGCTTGGAGGGGTTAGGGGGGAGTCGAGAGACCCAGTACTTC.